The 29 T cell receptor beta chains reported below all come from one sample, sequenced in a study of vaccination effects on CD4 cells after COVID-19. Measured with immunoSEQ multiplex PCR; TCRdb has only the in-frame clones, and not every one. The sample consists of 50,000 to 65,000 clones, about four fifths of them appearing once. Antigen-specific CD4+ T cells expanded by the ViraFEST assay with viral peptide pools were then sequenced. Investigators separated out CD4+ T cells once more than nine days of culture had passed. Their specific antigens are unknown. Material: CD4+ T cells from PBMCs cultured with HCoV-229E spike peptides, obtained before COVID-19 vaccination. Every receptor here comes from a human donor who received a COVID-19 vaccine.

The CDR3 DNA reads as TGCGCCAGCAGCTTACTAGCGGGGGGTTACAATGAGCAGTTCTTC. Translated: CASSLLAGGYNEQFF. The V and J genes are TRBV5-1 and TRBJ2-1, with TRBD2 matching 12 bases. The CDR3 covers 15 residues. Germline V lookup: CDR1 SGHRS, CDR2 YFSETQ. The junction had 1 base not matched to a gene; V was cut back by 2 bases and J by 4 bases.

The V call is TRBV6-6, the J call TRBJ2-2, with D tentatively TRBD2 (6 bases). The V gene's germline CDR1 is MNHNY and CDR2 SVGAGI (reference sequence). Trimming pared 4 bases from V and 4 bases from J, leaving 13 bases between. CDR3 size: 15 residues. In DNA, the CDR3 is TGTGCCAGCAGTTTTCGCGGGGCGCGCACCGGGGAGCTGTTTTTT. Encoded protein: CASSFRGARTGELFF.

The chain has TRBV9 and TRBJ2-1, with TRBD2 identical over 9 bases. V was clipped by 2 bases and J by 7 bases; unmatched bases: 7. The CDR3 extends over 15 amino acids. Germline V gene data show CDR1 as SGDLS and CDR2 as YYNGEE. The CDR3 loop reads CASSVHSGGPNEQFF. CDR3 nucleotides: TGTGCCAGCAGCGTTCATAGCGGGGGCCCTAATGAGCAGTTCTTC.

The V call is TRBV7-3, the J call TRBJ1-2; TRBD1 matches at 8 bases. With 3 bases clipped from V and 9 bases from J, the junction kept 6 bases outside the gene matches. Germline V gene data show CDR1 as SGHTA and CDR2 as FQGTGA. The CDR3 spans 13 residues. The CDR3 DNA reads TGTGCCAGCAGCTTCACGGGACAGGCGAGCTACACCTTC. Its protein product is CASSFTGQASYTF.

This clone has just one count. The chain links TRBV6-4 to TRBJ2-1, with a possible D match to TRBD1 (5 bases). The length of the CDR3 is 13 residues. V lost 2 bases to trimming and J lost 6 bases, with 8 bases between them. In germline, CDR1 is MRHNA, CDR2 SNTAGT. CDR3 protein: CASSDPGLNEQFF. The CDR3 nucleotides are TGTGCCAGCAGTGACCCAGGGCTCAATGAGCAGTTCTTC.

The rearrangement uses TRBV6-4 and TRBJ2-1, with 12 bases identical to TRBD1. Trimming at V came to 5 bases and at J to 7 bases, leaving 12 bases not matched to a gene. CDR1 MRHNA and CDR2 SNTAGT come from the germline V gene. The CDR3 extends over 17 amino acids. This CDR3 is CASSRSGQGAKWNEQFF. The CDR3 coding sequence is TGTGCCAGCAGTAGGTCGGGACAGGGGGCAAAATGGAATGAGCAGTTCTTC.

The CDR3 loop is CASSQEGTGGYNEQFF. The CDR3 region has the DNA TGCGCCAGCAGCCAAGAGGGGACAGGGGGTTACAATGAGCAGTTCTTC. The rearrangement links TRBV4-1 to TRBJ2-1; 11 bases agree with TRBD1. V dropped 0 bases and J dropped 4; count of bases not matched to a gene: 2. The germline gives CDR1 MGHRA, CDR2 YSYEKL. The CDR3 is made up of 16 amino acids.

This clone was detected a few times. This chain uses TRBV5-6 with TRBJ1-2; the D is unclear. V lost 0 bases to trimming and J lost 5 bases, with 11 bases between them. Germline assignment: CDR1 SGHDT and CDR2 YYEEEE. This CDR3 comprises 14 residues. CDR3 in amino acids: CASSLEQRDYGYTF. The DNA of the CDR3 is TGTGCCAGCAGCTTGGAACAGCGGGATTATGGCTACACCTTC. Supplemented by reference TRBV5-6 and TRBJ1-2, the full variable domain reads DAGVTQSPTHLIKTRGQQVTLRCSPKSGHDTVSWYQQALGQGPQFIFQYYEEEERQRGNFPDRFSGHQFPNYSSELNVNALLLGDSALYLCASSLEQRDYGYTFGSGTRLTVV.

The rearrangement joins TRBV2 to TRBJ1-4; D is possibly TRBD1 (5 bases). V was cut by 2 bases and J by 2 bases, with 15 bases left in between. Germline values: CDR1 SNHLY, CDR2 FYNNEI. This CDR3 comprises 17 residues. The CDR3, as DNA: TGTGCCAGCAGTGAAAGACAAGGGCGGGGGACTAATGAAAAACTGTTTTTT. Translating gives CASSERQGRGTNEKLFF.

The chain carries TRBV6-1 and TRBJ2-7; no reliable D call. V lost 3 bases, J lost 7 bases, and 10 bases lay in between. Germline V gene data show CDR1 as MNHNS and CDR2 as SASEGT. This CDR3 contains 12 residues. The CDR3 protein is CASSDGPWEQYV. CDR3 nucleotide sequence: TGTGCCAGCAGTGACGGCCCCTGGGAGCAGTACGTC.

This chain links TRBV7-3 with TRBJ1-1; D unresolved. Looked up from germline, CDR1 is SGHTA and CDR2 is FQGTGA. V shed 1 base and J shed 1 base, with 4 bases lying between them. This CDR3 contains 13 residues. The CDR3 nucleotides read TGTGCCAGCAGCTTAAGTAGGAACACTGAAGCTTTCTTT. Translated, it gives CASSLSRNTEAFF.

This clone was picked up one time. The CDR3 sequence is CSVGDFYEQYV. CDR3 nucleotides: TGCAGCGTTGGGGACTTCTACGAGCAGTACGTC. J is TRBJ2-7 and V is TRBV29-1, with TRBD2 as a possible D gene (6 bases). This CDR3 has 11 amino acids. The V gene's germline CDR1 is SQVTM and CDR2 ANQGSEA. V gave up 4 bases and J gave up 3 bases, with 7 bases separating them.

The V gene is TRBV19, the J gene TRBJ2-5; perhaps TRBD1 as D (6 bases). Germline values: CDR1 LNHDA, CDR2 SQIVND (reference sequence). V was cut by 3 bases and J by 4 bases, with 9 bases left in between. The CDR3 runs to 13 residues. CDR3 nucleotides: TGTGCCAGTAGTATGTCCAGGGGAGAGACCCAGTACTTC. This codes for CASSMSRGETQYF. Drawing the rest from reference TRBV19 and TRBJ2-5, the complete variable domain is DGGITQSPKYLFRKEGQNVTLSCEQNLNHDAMYWYRQDPGQGLRLIYYSQIVNDFQKGDIAEGYSVSREKKESFPLTVTSAQKNPTAFYLCASSMSRGETQYFGPGTRLLVL.

This clone was detected once. The chain employs TRBV5-1 and TRBJ2-5; a weak D match, TRBD2 (7 bases). The CDR3 runs to 14 residues. V lost 5 bases to trimming and J lost 5 bases, with 16 bases between them. Germline CDR1 reads SGHRS; CDR2 reads YFSETQ. The CDR3 coding sequence is TGCGCCAGCAGGGGGCCGGGGGGCGGTGAGACCCAGTACTTC. Translated, it gives CASRGPGGGETQYF.

The chain couples TRBV18 to TRBJ2-2; a possible D gene is TRBD1 (6 bases). Germline CDR1 KGHSH, CDR2 LQKENI. V was trimmed by 6 bases and J by 5 bases, leaving 16 bases between them. This CDR3 has 15 amino acids. In DNA, the CDR3 is TGTGCCAGCTCTCCGATCCAGGGGAATACCGGGGAGCTGTTTTTT. Translating it yields CASSPIQGNTGELFF.

This rearrangement joins TRBV4-1 to TRBJ2-5; 8 bases map to TRBD2. Germline V gene data show CDR1 as MGHRA and CDR2 as YSYEKL. The CDR3 covers 15 residues. The ends lost 1 base at V and 2 bases at J; junction bases unmatched: 3. CDR3 sequence reads: CASSQGGRTQETQYF. The DNA of the CDR3 is TGCGCCAGCAGCCAAGGCGGGAGGACACAAGAGACCCAGTACTTC.

This sequence joins TRBV7-9 and TRBJ2-1; D assignment may be TRBD1 or TRBD2 (5 bases each). The V end was cut by 2 bases, the J end by 5 bases, with 16 bases between. Germline CDR1 is SEHNR and CDR2 is FQNEAQ (reference sequence). The CDR3 is made up of 16 amino acids. CDR3 region: CASSLTTGGLNNEQFF. In DNA form, the CDR3 reads TGTGCCAGCAGCTTAACAACAGGTGGACTGAACAATGAGCAGTTCTTC.

The rearrangement uses TRBV3-1 (or the pseudogene TRBV3-2) and TRBJ1-1; D ambiguous. The CDR3 has 16 amino acids. V was shortened by 4 bases and J by 4 bases, with 19 bases between the two germline ends. From germline, CDR1 is LGHDT and CDR2 YNNKEL (reference sequence). Written as DNA, the CDR3 is TGTGCCAGCAGCCCCTTTCTCGGGAGGGTTGGCACTGAAGCTTTCTTT. Protein: CASSPFLGRVGTEAFF.

V usage is TRBV12-3 or TRBV12-4 and J usage is TRBJ2-5, with a possible D match to TRBD1 (6 bases). CDR3 length: 12 residues. V lost 5 bases, J lost 9 bases, and 13 bases lay in between. DNA for the CDR3: TGTGCCAGCAGTCCCTCTAACAGGGCCCAGTACTTC. This gives the protein CASSPSNRAQYF.

This chain uses TRBV6-5 with TRBJ1-4; D gene unclear. CDR1 and CDR2 (germline): MNHEY, SVGAGI. This CDR3 has 14 residues. V lost 4 bases and J lost 3, with 9 bases in between. CDR3 residues: CASSSSRANEKLFF. The CDR3 nucleotides are TGTGCCAGCAGTTCTTCTCGTGCTAATGAAAAACTGTTTTTT.

The chain couples TRBV6-5 to TRBJ1-2, with 12 bases identical to TRBD1. Per germline, CDR1 MNHEY and CDR2 SVGAGI. V was pared by 5 bases and J by 8 bases, with 9 bases of the junction left unmatched. CDR3 length equals 15 residues. The CDR3 loop is CASSRDRGLPGGYTF. CDR3 bases: TGTGCCAGCAGTCGGGACAGGGGGCTCCCGGGCGGCTACACCTTC.

This clone came up a few times. The rearrangement links TRBV5-1 to TRBJ1-6; 10 nucleotides line up with TRBD1. Germline V gene data show CDR1 as SGHRS and CDR2 as YFSETQ. Trimming took 4 bases from V and 6 from J; bases not matched to a gene: 7. The CDR3 is made up of 16 amino acids. CDR3 DNA sequence: TGCGCCAGCAGCGTAACGGGACAGGGGCTTAATTCACCCCTCCACTTT. It codes for CASSVTGQGLNSPLHF.

The genes are TRBV18 and TRBJ1-4; the D is unclear. This CDR3 comprises 14 residues. Trimming left V 4 bases short and J 7 bases short, with 13 bases between. Germline values: CDR1 KGHSH, CDR2 LQKENI. CDR3 in amino acids: CASSRTPRSEKLFF. The CDR3 DNA follows: TGTGCCAGCTCACGGACGCCAAGGAGTGAAAAACTGTTTTTT.

The rearrangement joins TRBV7-2 to TRBJ2-7; 8 bases agree with TRBD2. The CDR3 length is 15 residues. V shed 3 bases and J 0 bases; nucleotides not matched to a gene: 4. Germline V lookup: CDR1 SGHTA, CDR2 FQGNSA. CDR3 bases: TGTGCCAGCAGCTTCGACGGGGGGGCCTCCTACGAGCAGTACGTC. It is translated as CASSFDGGASYEQYV.

The chain joins TRBV5-1 to TRBJ2-5; 7 nucleotides agree with TRBD1. The CDR3 is 16 amino acids. From germline, CDR1 is SGHRS and CDR2 YFSETQ. Trimming cost V 1 base and J 5 bases; bases outside gene matches: 11. In nucleotides, the CDR3 is TGCGCCAGCAGCTTGTCCCCGACAGGGTTTCAGGAGACCCAGTACTTC. Translating gives CASSLSPTGFQETQYF.

This chain uses TRBV7-2 with TRBJ2-5; D is possibly TRBD1 or TRBD2 (5 bases each). Germline CDR1 reads SGHTA; CDR2 reads FQGNSA. Trimming removed 2 bases from V and 5 bases from J, with 12 bases in between. This CDR3 contains 14 residues. CDR3 DNA sequence: TGTGCCAGCAGCTTATCCGGGGCCGGGGAGACCCAGTACTTC. Translated: CASSLSGAGETQYF.

The chain carries TRBV28 and TRBJ2-1; 12 bases are shared with TRBD2. Germline assignment: CDR1 MDHEN and CDR2 SYDVKM. The CDR3 sequence is 18 residues long. Germline trimming cut 5 bases from V and 4 bases from J; bases unmatched to any gene: 12. The DNA of the CDR3 is TGTGCCAGCAGTCCTAACCGACTAGCGGGGGTAGGATACAATGAGCAGTTCTTC. It specifies CASSPNRLAGVGYNEQFF.

The rearrangement joins TRBV10-1 to TRBJ2-5; 9 bases are shared with TRBD2. The germline V gene encodes CDR1 WNHNN and CDR2 SYGVQD (reference sequence). V was pared by 8 bases and J by 5 bases, with 6 bases of the junction left unmatched. There are 13 residues in the CDR3. The CDR3 bases are TGCGCCAGCCAAGCGGGGGGAGGTGAGACCCAGTACTTC. Its protein product is CASQAGGGETQYF.

The chain uses TRBV7-9 and TRBJ1-1; 7 bases match TRBD1. J was trimmed by 0 bases and V by 6 bases; bases with no gene match: 10. This CDR3 contains 16 residues. Germline CDR1 and CDR2: SEHNR and FQNEAQ (reference sequence). The CDR3 loop reads CASRTGVVSMNTEAFF. In nucleotides, the CDR3 is TGTGCCAGCAGAACAGGGGTCGTGTCCATGAACACTGAAGCTTTCTTT.